The source of this TCR beta chain is a study of cytomegalovirus exposure and HLA in healthy donors. As for the study in general: The study placed roughly four fifths of its 350 to 400 genotyped donors in the Caucasian-associated ancestry cluster. The study, taken as a whole, reports: One cluster of highly shared sequence variants probably arose as a sequencing artifact. Follow-up analysis later connected one missense variant in DCLRE1C with trimming of TCR beta V- and J-genes. In a later analysis, donors in an Asian-associated ancestry cluster reportedly had fewer N-insertions in productive TCRs than the cohort mean.

For this clone: The target antigen is unknown.

Losses at the gene ends were 2 bases for V and 1 base for J; bases not matched to a gene: 13. Germline V CDR1 and CDR2: KGHSH, LQKENI. CDR3 length: 18 amino acids. PCR amplification relied on 60 Vbeta primers (plus 13 Jbeta primers). The data were produced by immunoSEQ multiplex PCR, yet TCRdb's version contains in-frame clones alone and is incomplete. Of approximately 190,000 clones listed, roughly four fifths are singletons. Sample: PBMCs. This clonotype was obtained from a woman aged 50 to 60 in good health and CMV-seropositive. This rearrangement joins TRBV18 to TRBJ2-7, with 8 bases matching TRBD2. CDR3 sequence (DNA): TGTGCCAGCTCACCAGTGCTTTCGGCGGGAGGTGGGTCCTACGAGCAGTACTTC. Translation gives CASSPVLSAGGGSYEQYF.